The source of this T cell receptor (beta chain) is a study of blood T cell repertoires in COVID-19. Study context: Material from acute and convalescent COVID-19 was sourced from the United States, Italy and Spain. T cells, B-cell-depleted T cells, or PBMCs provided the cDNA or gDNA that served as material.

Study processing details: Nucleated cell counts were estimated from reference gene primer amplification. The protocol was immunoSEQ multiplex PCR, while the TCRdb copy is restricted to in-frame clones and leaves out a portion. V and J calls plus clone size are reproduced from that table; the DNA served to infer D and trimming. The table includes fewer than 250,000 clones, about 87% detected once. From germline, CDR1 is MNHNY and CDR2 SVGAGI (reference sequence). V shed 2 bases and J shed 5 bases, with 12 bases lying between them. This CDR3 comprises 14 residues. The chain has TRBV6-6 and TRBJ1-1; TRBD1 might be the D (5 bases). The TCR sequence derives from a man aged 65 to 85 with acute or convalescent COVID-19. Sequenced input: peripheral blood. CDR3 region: CASSYVRGGTEAFF. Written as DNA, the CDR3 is TGTGCCAGCAGTTACGTGCGGGGGGGTACTGAAGCTTTCTTT.